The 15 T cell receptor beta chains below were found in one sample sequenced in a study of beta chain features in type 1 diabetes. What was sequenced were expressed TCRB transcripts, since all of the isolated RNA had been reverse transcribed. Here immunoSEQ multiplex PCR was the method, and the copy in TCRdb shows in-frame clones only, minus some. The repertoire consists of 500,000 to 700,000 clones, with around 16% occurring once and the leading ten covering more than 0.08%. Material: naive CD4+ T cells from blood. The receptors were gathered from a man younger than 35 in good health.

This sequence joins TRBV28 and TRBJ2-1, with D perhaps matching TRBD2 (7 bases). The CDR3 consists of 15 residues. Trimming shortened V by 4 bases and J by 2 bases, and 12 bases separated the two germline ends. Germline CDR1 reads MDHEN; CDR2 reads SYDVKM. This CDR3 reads CASSWGGGTYNEQFF. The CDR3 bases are TGTGCCAGCAGTTGGGGGGGCGGCACCTACAATGAGCAGTTCTTC.

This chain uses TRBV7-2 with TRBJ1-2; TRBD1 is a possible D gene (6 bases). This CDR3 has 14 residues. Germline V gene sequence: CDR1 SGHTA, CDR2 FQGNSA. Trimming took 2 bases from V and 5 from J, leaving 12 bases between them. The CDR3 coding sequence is TGTGCCAGCAGCTTATCGGGGGGCGCGTATGGCTACACCTTC. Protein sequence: CASSLSGGAYGYTF.

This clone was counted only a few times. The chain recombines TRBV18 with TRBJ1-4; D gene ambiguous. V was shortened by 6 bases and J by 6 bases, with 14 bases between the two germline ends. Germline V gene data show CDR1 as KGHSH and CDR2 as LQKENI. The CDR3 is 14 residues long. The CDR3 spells CASSRSWKDEKLFF. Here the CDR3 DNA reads TGTGCCAGCTCGCGGAGTTGGAAGGATGAAAAACTGTTTTTT.

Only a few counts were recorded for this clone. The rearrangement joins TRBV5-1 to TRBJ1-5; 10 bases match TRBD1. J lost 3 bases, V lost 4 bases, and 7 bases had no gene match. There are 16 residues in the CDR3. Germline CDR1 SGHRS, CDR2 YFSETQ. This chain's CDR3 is CASSLSTGGHNQPQHF. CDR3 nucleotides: TGCGCCAGCAGCCTATCGACAGGGGGCCACAATCAGCCCCAGCATTTT.

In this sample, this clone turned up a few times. As DNA, the CDR3 is TGTGCCAGCAGCGGGGACCGTATCTCCTACGAGCAGTACTTC. Translated, it gives CASSGDRISYEQYF. The chain combines TRBV28 with TRBJ2-7, with D perhaps matching TRBD1 or TRBD2 (5 bases each). CDR1 and CDR2 from the germline V gene are MDHEN and SYDVKM. The CDR3 spans 14 residues. Trimming removed 6 bases at V and 0 bases at J, with 12 bases between. The full variable domain, its missing parts supplied by reference TRBV28 and TRBJ2-7, is DVKVTQSSRYLVKRTGEKVFLECVQDMDHENMFWYRQDPGLGLRLIYFSYDVKMKEKGDIPEGYSVSREKKERFSLILESASTNQTSMYLCASSGDRISYEQYFGPGTRLTVT.

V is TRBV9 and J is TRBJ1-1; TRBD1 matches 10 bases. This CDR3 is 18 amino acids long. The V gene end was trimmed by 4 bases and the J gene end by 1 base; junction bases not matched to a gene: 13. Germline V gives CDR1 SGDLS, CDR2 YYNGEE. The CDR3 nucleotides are TGTGCCAGCAGCCCCGACAGGGGGCGGGTTATTGCGAACACTGAAGCTTTCTTT. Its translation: CASSPDRGRVIANTEAFF.

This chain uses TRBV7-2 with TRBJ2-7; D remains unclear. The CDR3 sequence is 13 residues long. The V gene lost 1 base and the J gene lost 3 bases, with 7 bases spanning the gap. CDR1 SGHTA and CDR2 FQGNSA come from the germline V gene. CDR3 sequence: CASSLVPFYEQYF. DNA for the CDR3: TGTGCCAGCAGCTTAGTACCATTCTACGAGCAGTACTTC.

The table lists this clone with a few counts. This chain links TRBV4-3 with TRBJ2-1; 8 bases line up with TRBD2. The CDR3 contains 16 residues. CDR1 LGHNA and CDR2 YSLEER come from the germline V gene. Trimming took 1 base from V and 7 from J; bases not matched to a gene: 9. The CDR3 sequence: CASSQAGTSGQNEQFF. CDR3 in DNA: TGCGCCAGCAGCCAAGCCGGGACTAGTGGTCAGAATGAGCAGTTCTTC.

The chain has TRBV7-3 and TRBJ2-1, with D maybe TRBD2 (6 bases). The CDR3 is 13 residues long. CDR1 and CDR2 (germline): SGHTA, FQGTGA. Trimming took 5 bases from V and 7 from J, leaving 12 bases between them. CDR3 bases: TGTGCCAGCAGCCCGACTAGGGAGAATGAGCAGTTCTTC. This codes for CASSPTRENEQFF.

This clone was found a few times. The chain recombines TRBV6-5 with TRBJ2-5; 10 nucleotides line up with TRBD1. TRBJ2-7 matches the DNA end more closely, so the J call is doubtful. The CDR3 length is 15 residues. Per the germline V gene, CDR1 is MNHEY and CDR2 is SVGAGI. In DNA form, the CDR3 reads TGTGCCAGCAGTACTCGGACAGGGGGAAGCTACGAGCAGTACTTC. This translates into CASSTRTGGSYEQYF.

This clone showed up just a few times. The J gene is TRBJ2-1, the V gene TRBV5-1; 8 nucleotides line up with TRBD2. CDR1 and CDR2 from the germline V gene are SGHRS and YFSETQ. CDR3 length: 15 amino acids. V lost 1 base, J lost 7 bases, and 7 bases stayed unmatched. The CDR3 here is CASSLSLAGSNEQFF. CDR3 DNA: TGCGCCAGCAGCTTGTCCCTAGCGGGTTCTAATGAGCAGTTCTTC.

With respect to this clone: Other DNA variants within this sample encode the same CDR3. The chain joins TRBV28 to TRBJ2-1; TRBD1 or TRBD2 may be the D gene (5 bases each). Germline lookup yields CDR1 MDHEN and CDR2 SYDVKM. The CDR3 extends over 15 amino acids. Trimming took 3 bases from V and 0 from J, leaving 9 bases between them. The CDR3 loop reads CASSFGGSSYNEQFF. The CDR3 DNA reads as TGTGCCAGCAGTTTTGGGGGAAGCTCCTACAATGAGCAGTTCTTC.

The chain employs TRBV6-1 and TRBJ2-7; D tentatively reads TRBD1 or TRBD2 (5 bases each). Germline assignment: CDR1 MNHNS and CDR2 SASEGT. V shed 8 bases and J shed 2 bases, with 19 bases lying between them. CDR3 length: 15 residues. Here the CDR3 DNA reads TGTGCCAGCCGGGACGCCCGTTCCCCGACCTACGAGCAGTACTTC. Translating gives CASRDARSPTYEQYF.

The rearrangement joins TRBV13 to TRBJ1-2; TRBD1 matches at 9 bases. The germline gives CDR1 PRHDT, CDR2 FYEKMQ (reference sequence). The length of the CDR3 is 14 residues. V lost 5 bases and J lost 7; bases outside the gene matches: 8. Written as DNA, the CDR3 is TGTGCCAGCAGCCTCACAGGGGGCAAGGGTGGCTACACCTTC. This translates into CASSLTGGKGGYTF.

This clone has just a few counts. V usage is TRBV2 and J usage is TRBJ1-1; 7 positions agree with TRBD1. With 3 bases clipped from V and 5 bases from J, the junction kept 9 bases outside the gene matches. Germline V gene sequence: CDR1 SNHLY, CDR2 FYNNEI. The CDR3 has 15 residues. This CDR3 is CASSEGQSWSTEAFF. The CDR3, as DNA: TGTGCCAGCAGTGAGGGACAGTCATGGAGTACTGAAGCTTTCTTT.